The rows below give T cell receptor beta chains drawn from one sample of a study of cytomegalovirus exposure and HLA in healthy donors. TCRdb keeps only in-frame clones here, not all; method: immunoSEQ multiplex PCR. The profile shows 150,000 to 200,000 clones, about 77% of them singletons. The sequencing sample was made of PBMCs. All receptors come from a young man in good health and CMV-seronegative. Both conserved end residues are part of each CDR3. Fields, in order: clone size, J gene, D gene, V gene, CDR3 DNA, CDR3 protein. The D gene is left open where the match is weak. Rows may omit the clone size; those that give it use once, few, many or a size class.

clone size: -; J gene: TRBJ2-3; D gene: -; V gene: TRBV6-1; CDR3 DNA: TGTGCCAGCAGTGGGCGCGGACAAAGCACAGATACGCAGTATTTT; CDR3 protein: CASSGRGQSTDTQYF
clone size: -; J gene: TRBJ2-2; D gene: TRBD2; V gene: TRBV9; CDR3 DNA: TGTGCCAGCAGCGTGAGAGTAGAGACTAGCGGGAGAGGCACCGGGGAGCTGTTTTTT; CDR3 protein: CASSVRVETSGRGTGELFF
clone size: -; J gene: TRBJ2-2; D gene: TRBD1; V gene: TRBV5-6; CDR3 DNA: TGTGCCAGCAGCTACCTGGGACAGAGTAACACCGGGGAGCTGTTTTTT; CDR3 protein: CASSYLGQSNTGELFF
clone size: -; J gene: TRBJ1-1; D gene: -; V gene: TRBV5-6; CDR3 DNA: TGTGCCAGCAGCTCCGGACAGAAGGACACTGAAGCTTTCTTT; CDR3 protein: CASSSGQKDTEAFF
clone size: -; J gene: TRBJ1-2; D gene: -; V gene: TRBV30; CDR3 DNA: TGTGCCTGGAGTGTACAACAGCTTTTTGGCTACACCTTC; CDR3 protein: CAWSVQQLFGYTF
clone size: -; J gene: TRBJ2-3; D gene: TRBD2; V gene: TRBV5-6; CDR3 DNA: TGTGCCAGCAGCCCCGGACTAGATTATCGCACAGATACGCAGTATTTT; CDR3 protein: CASSPGLDYRTDTQYF
clone size: -; J gene: TRBJ2-7; D gene: -; V gene: TRBV6-5; CDR3 DNA: TGTGCCAGCAGTTACTCGAGTCCCGTCAGGGCTTCCGAGCAGTACTTC; CDR3 protein: CASSYSSPVRASEQYF
clone size: -; J gene: TRBJ1-2; D gene: -; V gene: TRBV2; CDR3 DNA: TGTGCCAGCAGTGGGGGACAAATAAGGAACTATGGCTACACCTTC; CDR3 protein: CASSGGQIRNYGYTF
clone size: -; J gene: TRBJ1-5; D gene: -; V gene: TRBV19; CDR3 DNA: TGTGCCAGTAGTATTCAGGGAGGAGGCAATCAGCCCCAGCATTTT; CDR3 protein: CASSIQGGGNQPQHF
clone size: -; J gene: TRBJ2-7; D gene: -; V gene: TRBV21-1; CDR3 DNA: TGTGGGACTAGCGCCGACGAGCAGTACTTC; CDR3 protein: CGTSADEQYF
clone size: -; J gene: TRBJ2-1; D gene: TRBD2; V gene: TRBV5-6; CDR3 DNA: TGTGCCAGCAGCTTCAGTGGGACTAGCGGGAGTTTGAAGCAGTTCTTC; CDR3 protein: CASSFSGTSGSLKQFF
clone size: -; J gene: TRBJ1-6; D gene: -; V gene: TRBV9; CDR3 DNA: TGTGCCCGTTCGGGTGGACTAAATAATTCACCCCTCCACTTT; CDR3 protein: CARSGGLNNSPLHF
clone size: -; J gene: TRBJ2-6; D gene: -; V gene: TRBV7-6; CDR3 DNA: TGTGCCAGCAGCTTCGGGGCTGGGGCCAACGTCCTGACTTTC; CDR3 protein: CASSFGAGANVLTF
clone size: few; J gene: TRBJ2-7; D gene: TRBD2; V gene: TRBV5-1; CDR3 DNA: TGCGCCAGCAGCGTTGGGACTAACTACGAGCAGTACTTC; CDR3 protein: CASSVGTNYEQYF
clone size: -; J gene: TRBJ2-3; D gene: -; V gene: TRBV5-1; CDR3 DNA: TGCGCCAGCAGCTTGACAGTGGGAGATCTCGGGGATACGCAGTATTTT; CDR3 protein: CASSLTVGDLGDTQYF
clone size: -; J gene: TRBJ2-1; D gene: TRBD2; V gene: TRBV7-8; CDR3 DNA: TGTGCCAGCAGCTTGGGGACTAGCGGGTTCTACAATGAGCAGTTCTTC; CDR3 protein: CASSLGTSGFYNEQFF
clone size: -; J gene: TRBJ2-1; D gene: -; V gene: TRBV27; CDR3 DNA: TGTGCCAGCAGTTTAAGGGGGGGCCACTACAATGAGCAGTTCTTC; CDR3 protein: CASSLRGGHYNEQFF
clone size: -; J gene: TRBJ1-4; D gene: -; V gene: TRBV18; CDR3 DNA: TGTGCCAGCTCACCATTGAGTCCAGGAACTAATGAAAAACTGTTTTTT; CDR3 protein: CASSPLSPGTNEKLFF
clone size: -; J gene: TRBJ2-7; D gene: -; V gene: TRBV7-9; CDR3 DNA: TGTGCCAGCAGCTTGAGGACAGAAGCCAGCGAGCAGTACTTC; CDR3 protein: CASSLRTEASEQYF
clone size: -; J gene: TRBJ1-3; D gene: -; V gene: TRBV28; CDR3 DNA: TGTGCCAGCAGTTCCAGGGACATTGGAAACACCATATATTTT; CDR3 protein: CASSSRDIGNTIYF
clone size: -; J gene: TRBJ1-5; D gene: -; V gene: TRBV7-9; CDR3 DNA: TGTGCCAGCAGCTTAGAGGGGGTGAGCAATCAGCCCCAGCATTTT; CDR3 protein: CASSLEGVSNQPQHF
clone size: -; J gene: TRBJ2-1; D gene: TRBD1; V gene: TRBV25-1; CDR3 DNA: TGTGCCAGCAGTGAAGTGGGACAGGGACTTTGGGAGCAGTTCTTC; CDR3 protein: CASSEVGQGLWEQFF
clone size: -; J gene: TRBJ1-1; D gene: TRBD1; V gene: TRBV7-2; CDR3 DNA: TGTGCCAGCAGCTCGCCGAGATGGGACAGGGCTGAAGCTTTCTTT; CDR3 protein: CASSSPRWDRAEAFF
clone size: -; J gene: TRBJ2-1; D gene: TRBD1; V gene: TRBV19; CDR3 DNA: TGTGCCAGTAGGGGCCGTACAGGGGGCTCCTACAATGAGCAGTTCTTC; CDR3 protein: CASRGRTGGSYNEQFF
clone size: -; J gene: TRBJ1-5; D gene: -; V gene: TRBV4-1; CDR3 DNA: TGCGCCAGCAGCCAAGACAGGGGTCAGCCCCAGCATTTT; CDR3 protein: CASSQDRGQPQHF
clone size: -; J gene: TRBJ2-1; D gene: TRBD2; V gene: TRBV7-3; CDR3 DNA: TGTGCCAGCAGCCCTCGGGGCAGCGGGGGGATCCCTTACAATGAGCAGTTCTTC; CDR3 protein: CASSPRGSGGIPYNEQFF
clone size: -; J gene: TRBJ2-5; D gene: TRBD2; V gene: TRBV10-1; CDR3 DNA: TGCGCCAGCAGTCGACTAGCGGGAGAGCAAGAGACCCAGTACTTC; CDR3 protein: CASSRLAGEQETQYF
clone size: -; J gene: TRBJ1-2; D gene: TRBD1; V gene: TRBV6-5; CDR3 DNA: TGTGCCAGCAGTCTTGGACAGGGCCATGGCTACACCTTC; CDR3 protein: CASSLGQGHGYTF
clone size: -; J gene: TRBJ2-7; D gene: -; V gene: TRBV10-3; CDR3 DNA: TGTGCCATCAGTGAGTCGGGGGGGCGTAGCCCTCGGCCCTACGAGCAGTACTTC; CDR3 protein: CAISESGGRSPRPYEQYF
clone size: -; J gene: TRBJ2-7; D gene: TRBD1; V gene: TRBV5-1; CDR3 DNA: TGCGCCAGCAGCTCGGGACAGGGATCTCGTCGCGAGCAGTACTTC; CDR3 protein: CASSSGQGSRREQYF
clone size: -; J gene: TRBJ2-7; D gene: TRBD1; V gene: TRBV7-9; CDR3 DNA: TGTGCCAGCAGCCCGAGCCCAGGGGGCTTTTACGAGCAGTACTTC; CDR3 protein: CASSPSPGGFYEQYF
clone size: few; J gene: TRBJ2-5; D gene: TRBD1; V gene: TRBV7-2; CDR3 DNA: TGTGCCAGCAGACAAGGGACAGGCCACCAAGAGACCCAGTACTTC; CDR3 protein: CASRQGTGHQETQYF
clone size: -; J gene: TRBJ2-3; D gene: -; V gene: TRBV9; CDR3 DNA: TGTGCCAGCAGCGTAGAGGTAGCGCATAGCACAGATACGCAGTATTTT; CDR3 protein: CASSVEVAHSTDTQYF
clone size: -; J gene: TRBJ1-5; D gene: -; V gene: TRBV6-6; CDR3 DNA: TGTGCCAGCTCCAGGGAGGGTCAGCCCCAGCATTTT; CDR3 protein: CASSREGQPQHF
clone size: -; J gene: TRBJ2-7; D gene: -; V gene: TRBV28; CDR3 DNA: TGTGCCAGCAGTTCAAGCTCCTACGAGCAGTACTTC; CDR3 protein: CASSSSSYEQYF
clone size: -; J gene: TRBJ1-6; D gene: -; V gene: TRBV30; CDR3 DNA: TGTGCCTGGAGACCGATCTTCGGGAATTCACCCCTCCACTTT; CDR3 protein: CAWRPIFGNSPLHF
clone size: few; J gene: TRBJ2-1; D gene: -; V gene: TRBV15; CDR3 DNA: TGTGCCACCAGTGGGGAGTGGGGTTCCTACAATGAGCAGTTCTTC; CDR3 protein: CATSGEWGSYNEQFF
clone size: -; J gene: TRBJ1-4; D gene: -; V gene: TRBV7-6; CDR3 DNA: TGTGCCAGCAGCTTAGCGGAGGGGCCAACTAATGAAAAACTGTTTTTT; CDR3 protein: CASSLAEGPTNEKLFF
clone size: -; J gene: TRBJ1-1; D gene: -; V gene: TRBV7-9; CDR3 DNA: TGTTCCAGCAGCTTCAGGGTGAACACTGAAGCTTTCTTT; CDR3 protein: CSSSFRVNTEAFF
clone size: -; J gene: TRBJ2-1; D gene: TRBD2; V gene: TRBV28; CDR3 DNA: TGTGCCAGCAGTTTCGGGTTCCGCTTGCGGGAGCGCCTACGAAATGAGCAGTTCTTC; CDR3 protein: CASSFGFRLRERLRNEQFF
clone size: -; J gene: TRBJ1-1; D gene: -; V gene: TRBV7-9; CDR3 DNA: TGTGCCAGCAGCCACCTGGGGGGGGGACACACTGAAGCTTTCTTT; CDR3 protein: CASSHLGGGHTEAFF
clone size: -; J gene: TRBJ2-1; D gene: -; V gene: TRBV7-8; CDR3 DNA: TGTGCCAGCAGCTTAGGAGGAGGGCGTGGGGAGCAGTTCTTC; CDR3 protein: CASSLGGGRGEQFF
clone size: -; J gene: TRBJ1-2; D gene: -; V gene: TRBV7-2; CDR3 DNA: TGTGCCAGCAGTCCCGGACAGCCCTTCTATGGCTACACCTTC; CDR3 protein: CASSPGQPFYGYTF
clone size: -; J gene: TRBJ1-6; D gene: -; V gene: TRBV15; CDR3 DNA: TGTGCCACCAGCAGGAACGGCCGGACACCCACTTCACCCCTCCACTTT; CDR3 protein: CATSRNGRTPTSPLHF
clone size: -; J gene: TRBJ1-1; D gene: -; V gene: TRBV28; CDR3 DNA: TGTGCCAGCAGTTTACGGGGATATAACACTGAAGCTTTCTTT; CDR3 protein: CASSLRGYNTEAFF
clone size: -; J gene: TRBJ2-7; D gene: TRBD2; V gene: TRBV4-1; CDR3 DNA: TGCGCCAGCAGCCAAAAAACCGGGACTAGCTCCTACGAGCAGTACTTC; CDR3 protein: CASSQKTGTSSYEQYF
clone size: -; J gene: TRBJ2-1; D gene: -; V gene: TRBV11-3; CDR3 DNA: TGTGCCAGCAGCTTAACGGGAGCCCCGCAGTTCTTC; CDR3 protein: CASSLTGAPQFF
clone size: once; J gene: TRBJ1-1; D gene: -; V gene: TRBV7-2; CDR3 DNA: TGTGCCAGCAGCCCGGTTGGGGGGTCAGTCGAAGCTTTCTTT; CDR3 protein: CASSPVGGSVEAFF
clone size: -; J gene: TRBJ2-6; D gene: -; V gene: TRBV28; CDR3 DNA: TGTGCCAGCAGTTACACGATCTCTGGGGCCAACGTCCTGACTTTC; CDR3 protein: CASSYTISGANVLTF
clone size: -; J gene: TRBJ2-7; D gene: TRBD2; V gene: TRBV9; CDR3 DNA: TGTGCCAGCAGCGTAGAGGGACTAAACTACGAGCAGTACTTC; CDR3 protein: CASSVEGLNYEQYF
clone size: -; J gene: TRBJ2-5; D gene: -; V gene: TRBV5-6; CDR3 DNA: TGTGCCAGCAGCTCGACAACGATCCAAGAGACCCAGTACTTC; CDR3 protein: CASSSTTIQETQYF
clone size: -; J gene: TRBJ1-6; D gene: -; V gene: TRBV2; CDR3 DNA: TGTGCCAGCAGAACCCAGGGATCCTATAATTCACCCCTCCACTTT; CDR3 protein: CASRTQGSYNSPLHF
clone size: -; J gene: TRBJ2-5; D gene: TRBD2; V gene: TRBV19; CDR3 DNA: TGTGCCAGTGCCGTAGCTGGGACTAGCGTGGAGACCCAGTACTTC; CDR3 protein: CASAVAGTSVETQYF
clone size: once; J gene: TRBJ1-2; D gene: -; V gene: TRBV4-2; CDR3 DNA: TGTGCCAGCAGCCAAGAGCGGTTTAACTATGGCTACACCTTC; CDR3 protein: CASSQERFNYGYTF
clone size: once; J gene: TRBJ2-7; D gene: TRBD1; V gene: TRBV6-5; CDR3 DNA: TGTGCCAGCAGTTACGACAGGGTGAGTCCCTACGAGCAGTACTTC; CDR3 protein: CASSYDRVSPYEQYF